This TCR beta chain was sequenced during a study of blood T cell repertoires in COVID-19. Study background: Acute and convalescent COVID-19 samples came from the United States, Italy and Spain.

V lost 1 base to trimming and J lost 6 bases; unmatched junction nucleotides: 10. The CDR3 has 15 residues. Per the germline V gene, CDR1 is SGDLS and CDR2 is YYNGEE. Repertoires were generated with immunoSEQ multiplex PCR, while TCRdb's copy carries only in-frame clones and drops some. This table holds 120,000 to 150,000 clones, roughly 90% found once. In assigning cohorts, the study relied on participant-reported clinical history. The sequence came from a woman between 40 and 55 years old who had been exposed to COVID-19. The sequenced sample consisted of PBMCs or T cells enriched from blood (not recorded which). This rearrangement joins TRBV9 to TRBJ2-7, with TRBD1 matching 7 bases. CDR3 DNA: TGTGCCAGCAGCGTACACGACAGGGCCACCTCCGAGCAGTACTTC. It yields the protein CASSVHDRATSEQYF.